This is a list of T cell receptor beta chains from one sample in a study of shared clonotypes between healthy human individuals. Assay used: immunoSEQ multiplex PCR; TCRdb lists only in-frame clones, some missing. In the table there are 2,500,000 or so clones, just over 90% of which are singletons. Sequencing was performed on naive CD4+ T cells sorted from blood. The receptor set was obtained from a man between 18 and 35 years old in good health. The CDR3 runs from the conserved cysteine through the conserved F or W. Each record gives: V gene, J gene, CDR3 protein.

>TRBV9|TRBJ1-1
CASSVVDSRNTEAFF
>TRBV18|TRBJ2-5
CASSPPGGVQETQYF
>TRBV9|TRBJ2-3
CASSLLWDSGGTDTQYF
>TRBV5-6|-
CASSMLGYEQYF
>TRBV11-2|TRBJ2-1
CASSLYATGAYNEQFF
>TRBV7-2|TRBJ1-2
CASSLYRPNYGYTF
>TRBV6-5|TRBJ1-1
CASSREGTEAFF
>TRBV27|TRBJ1-1
CASIRALGTEAFF
>TRBV6-5|TRBJ2-5
CASSYAQGGETQYF
>TRBV5-1|TRBJ1-1
CASSLEGVKNTEAFF